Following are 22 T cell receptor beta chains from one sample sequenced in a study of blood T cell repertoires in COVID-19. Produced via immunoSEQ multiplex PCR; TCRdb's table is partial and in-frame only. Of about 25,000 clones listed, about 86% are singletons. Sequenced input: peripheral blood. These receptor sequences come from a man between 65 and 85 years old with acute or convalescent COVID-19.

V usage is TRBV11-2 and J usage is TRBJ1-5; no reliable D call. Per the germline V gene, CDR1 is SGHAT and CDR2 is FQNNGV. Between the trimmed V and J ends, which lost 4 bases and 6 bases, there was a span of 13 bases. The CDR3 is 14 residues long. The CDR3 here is CASSSNRFGQPQHF. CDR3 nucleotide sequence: TGTGCCAGCAGCTCTAACAGATTCGGTCAGCCCCAGCATTTT.

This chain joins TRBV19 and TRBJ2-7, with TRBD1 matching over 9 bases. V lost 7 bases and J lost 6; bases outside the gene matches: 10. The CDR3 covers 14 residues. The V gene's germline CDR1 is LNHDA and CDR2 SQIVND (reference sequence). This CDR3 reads CASNGGTGYGEQYF. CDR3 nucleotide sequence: TGTGCCAGTAATGGGGGGACAGGGTACGGCGAGCAGTACTTC.

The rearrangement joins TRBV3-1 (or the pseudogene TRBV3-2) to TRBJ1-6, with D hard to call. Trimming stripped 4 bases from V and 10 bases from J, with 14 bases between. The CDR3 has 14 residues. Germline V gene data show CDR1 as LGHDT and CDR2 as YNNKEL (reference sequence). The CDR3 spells CASSRTASGSPLHF. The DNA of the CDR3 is TGTGCCAGCAGCCGGACTGCCTCTGGGTCACCCCTCCACTTT.

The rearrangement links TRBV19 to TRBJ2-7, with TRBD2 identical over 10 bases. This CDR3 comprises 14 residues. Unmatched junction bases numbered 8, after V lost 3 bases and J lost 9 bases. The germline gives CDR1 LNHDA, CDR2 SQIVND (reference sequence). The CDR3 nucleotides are TGTGCCAGTAGTATGCCCGGGACTAGCGAAGTGCAGTACTTC. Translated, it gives CASSMPGTSEVQYF. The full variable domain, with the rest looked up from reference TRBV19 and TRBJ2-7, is DGGITQSPKYLFRKEGQNVTLSCEQNLNHDAMYWYRQDPGQGLRLIYYSQIVNDFQKGDIAEGYSVSREKKESFPLTVTSAQKNPTAFYLCASSMPGTSEVQYFGPGTRLTVT.

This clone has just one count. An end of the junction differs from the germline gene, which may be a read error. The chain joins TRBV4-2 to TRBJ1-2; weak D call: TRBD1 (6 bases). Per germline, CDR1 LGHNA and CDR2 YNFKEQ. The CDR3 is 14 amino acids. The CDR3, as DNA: TGTGCCAGCAGCCCAGGGGCGGTGAGCTATCGCTACACCTTC. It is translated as CASSPGAVSYRYTF.

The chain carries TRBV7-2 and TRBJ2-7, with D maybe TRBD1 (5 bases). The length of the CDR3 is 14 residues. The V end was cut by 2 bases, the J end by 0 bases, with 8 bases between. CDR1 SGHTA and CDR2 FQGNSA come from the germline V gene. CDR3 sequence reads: CASSLQGSSYEQYF. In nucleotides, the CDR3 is TGTGCCAGCAGCTTACAGGGCAGCTCCTACGAGCAGTACTTC.

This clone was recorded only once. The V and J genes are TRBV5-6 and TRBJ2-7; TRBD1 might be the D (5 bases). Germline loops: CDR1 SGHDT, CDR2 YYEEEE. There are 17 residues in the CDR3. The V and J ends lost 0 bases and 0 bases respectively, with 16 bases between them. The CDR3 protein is CASSLDSGRRLSYEQYF. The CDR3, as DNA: TGTGCCAGCAGCTTGGATTCAGGGCGACGACTCTCCTACGAGCAGTACTTC.

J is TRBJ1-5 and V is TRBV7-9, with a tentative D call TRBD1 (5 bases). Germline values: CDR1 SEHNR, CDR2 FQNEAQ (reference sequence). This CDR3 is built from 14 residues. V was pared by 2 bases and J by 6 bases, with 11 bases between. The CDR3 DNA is TGTGCCAGCAGCTTAAGTCAGGGAATTCAGCCCCAGCATTTT. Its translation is CASSLSQGIQPQHF.

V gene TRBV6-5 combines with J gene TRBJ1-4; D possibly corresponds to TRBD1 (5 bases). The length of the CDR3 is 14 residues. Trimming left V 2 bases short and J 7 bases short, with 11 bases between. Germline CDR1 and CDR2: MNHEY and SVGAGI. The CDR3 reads CASSYSQGGEKLFF. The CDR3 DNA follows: TGTGCCAGCAGTTACAGTCAGGGTGGTGAAAAACTGTTTTTT.

In DNA, the CDR3 is TGTGCCAGCAGTTTAGTGGGGCATACAACTAATGAAAAACTGTTTTTT. Amino acid sequence: CASSLVGHTTNEKLFF. The chain employs TRBV28 and TRBJ1-4; possibly TRBD1 for D (5 bases). The CDR3 is 16 amino acids. Germline V gives CDR1 MDHEN, CDR2 SYDVKM. V lost 2 bases, J lost 0 bases, and 10 bases lay in between.

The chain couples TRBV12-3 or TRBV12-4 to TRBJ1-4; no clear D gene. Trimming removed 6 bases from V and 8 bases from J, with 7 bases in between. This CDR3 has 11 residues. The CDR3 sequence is CASRAGEKLFF. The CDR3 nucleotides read TGTGCCAGCAGGGCAGGAGAAAAACTGTTTTTT.

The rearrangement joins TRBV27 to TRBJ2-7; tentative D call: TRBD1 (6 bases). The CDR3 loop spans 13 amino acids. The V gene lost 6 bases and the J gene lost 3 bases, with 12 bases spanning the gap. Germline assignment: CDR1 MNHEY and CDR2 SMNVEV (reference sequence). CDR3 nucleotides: TGTGCCAGCAGGACGCCAGGGGACTACGAGCAGTACTTC. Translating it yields CASRTPGDYEQYF.

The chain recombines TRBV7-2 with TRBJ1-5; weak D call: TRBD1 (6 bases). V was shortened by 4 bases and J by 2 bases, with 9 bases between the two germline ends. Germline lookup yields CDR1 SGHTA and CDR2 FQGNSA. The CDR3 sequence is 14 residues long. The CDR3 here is CASSSTGRNQPQHF. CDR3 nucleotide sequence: TGTGCCAGCAGCTCGACAGGACGCAATCAGCCCCAGCATTTT.

In DNA form, the CDR3 reads TGTGCCAGCAGTGAGGCAGACAGGGGTTATCAGCCCCAGCATTTT. Translation gives CASSEADRGYQPQHF. The chain carries TRBV6-1 and TRBJ1-5; 8 bases fit TRBD1. CDR3 length: 15 residues. Per germline, CDR1 MNHNS and CDR2 SASEGT. Trimming took 3 bases from V and 5 from J; bases not matched to a gene: 6.

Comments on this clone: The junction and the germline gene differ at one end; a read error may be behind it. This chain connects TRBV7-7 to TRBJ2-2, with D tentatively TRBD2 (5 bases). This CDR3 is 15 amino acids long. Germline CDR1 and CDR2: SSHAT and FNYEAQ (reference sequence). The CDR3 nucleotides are TGTGCTAGCAGCTTAGCGACCCCAGGCACCGGGGAGCTGTTTTTT. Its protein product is CASSLATPGTGELFF. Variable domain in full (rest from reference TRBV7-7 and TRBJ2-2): GAGVSQSPRYKVTKRGQDVTLRCDPISSHATLYWYQQALGQGPEFLTYFNYEAQPDKSGLPSDRFSAERPEGSISTLTIQRTEQRDSAMYRCASSLATPGTGELFFGEGSRLTVL.

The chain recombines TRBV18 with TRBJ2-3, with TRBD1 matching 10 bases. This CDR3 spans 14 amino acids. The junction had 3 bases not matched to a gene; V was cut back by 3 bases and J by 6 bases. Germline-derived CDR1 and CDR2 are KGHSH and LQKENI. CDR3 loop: CASSPGQGFDTQYF. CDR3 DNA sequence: TGTGCCAGCTCACCGGGACAGGGGTTTGATACGCAGTATTTT.

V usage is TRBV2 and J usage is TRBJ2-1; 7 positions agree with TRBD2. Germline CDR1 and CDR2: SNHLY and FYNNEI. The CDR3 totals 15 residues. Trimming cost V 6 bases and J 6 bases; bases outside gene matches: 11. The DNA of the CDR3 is TGTGCCAGCAGATCGACTAGCTTGGGCGGCAATGAGCAGTTCTTC. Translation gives CASRSTSLGGNEQFF.

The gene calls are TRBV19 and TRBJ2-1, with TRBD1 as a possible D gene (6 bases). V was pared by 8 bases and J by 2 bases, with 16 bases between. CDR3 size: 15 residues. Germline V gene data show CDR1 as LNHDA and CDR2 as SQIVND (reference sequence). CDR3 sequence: CASALGTRTYNEQFF. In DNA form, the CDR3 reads TGTGCCAGTGCCTTGGGGACACGGACCTACAATGAGCAGTTCTTC.

The CDR3 nucleotides are TGTGCCAGCAGTGGTTACGGCGGGAACACAGATACGCAGTATTTT. Its protein is CASSGYGGNTDTQYF. J is TRBJ2-3 and V is TRBV2; possible D gene TRBD2, 6 bases. The CDR3 spans 15 residues. From germline, CDR1 is SNHLY and CDR2 FYNNEI. V was shortened by 4 bases and J by 2 bases, with 13 bases between the two germline ends.

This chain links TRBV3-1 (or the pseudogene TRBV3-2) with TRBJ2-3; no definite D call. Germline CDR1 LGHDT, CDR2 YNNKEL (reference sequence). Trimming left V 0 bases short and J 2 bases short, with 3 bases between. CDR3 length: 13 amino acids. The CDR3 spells CASSQELTDTQYF. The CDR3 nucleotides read TGTGCCAGCAGCCAAGAACTCACAGATACGCAGTATTTT.

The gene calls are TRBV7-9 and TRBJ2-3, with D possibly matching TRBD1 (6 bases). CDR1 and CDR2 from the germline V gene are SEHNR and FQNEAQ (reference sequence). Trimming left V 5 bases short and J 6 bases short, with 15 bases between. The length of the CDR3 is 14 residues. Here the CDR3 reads CASSPGERWDTQYF. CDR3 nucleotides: TGTGCCAGCAGCCCAGGGGAAAGGTGGGATACGCAGTATTTT.

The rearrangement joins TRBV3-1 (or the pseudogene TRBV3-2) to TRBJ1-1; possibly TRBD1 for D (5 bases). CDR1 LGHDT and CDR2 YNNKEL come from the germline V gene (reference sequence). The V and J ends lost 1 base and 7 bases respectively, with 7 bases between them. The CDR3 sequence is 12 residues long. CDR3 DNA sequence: TGTGCCAGCAGCCAAGTAGGGGATGAAGCTTTCTTT. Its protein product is CASSQVGDEAFF.